Described below is a single T cell receptor (beta chain) sequence and its context. These data come from a study of blood T cell repertoires in COVID-19. Study-wide context: Some COVID-19 samples were acute and others convalescent; all came from the United States, Italy and Spain. Sources were T cells, B-cell-depleted T cells, or PBMCs; the material itself was cDNA or gDNA.

Under the authors' procedure: Nucleated cell counts were estimated from reference gene primer amplification. The table came from immunoSEQ multiplex PCR; TCRdb's copy has only in-frame clones and leaves some out. V and J calls and clone size are copied from that table; D and trimming were computed from the DNA. The data contain about 100,000 clones, more than 75% of them seen just once; the ten biggest clones take up 24%. V lost 10 bases to trimming and J lost 4 bases, with 20 bases between them. The CDR3 consists of 15 residues. Germline V CDR1 and CDR2: LNHDA, SQIVND (reference sequence). The sequencing sample was made of peripheral blood. The chain is built from TRBV19 and TRBJ1-5; D remains ambiguous. The receptor was isolated from a human donor in a cohort sampled during active COVID-19. This CDR3 reads CATVSRAVSNQPQHF. The CDR3 coding sequence is TGTGCCACTGTCAGCAGAGCGGTCTCTAATCAGCCCCAGCATTTT.